The 30 T cell receptor beta chains listed next were all sequenced from one sample in a study of monozygotic twins with inflammatory bowel disease. TCRdb re-called the 5' RACE reads and gives one entry per CDR3 protein, without DNA. Reported are about 330,000 distinct CDR3 sequences; the ten largest clones contain over 2%. Sequencing used blood. These receptors all come from a human donor with ulcerative colitis or Crohn's disease, or a healthy co-twin of an affected twin (not recorded which).

J is TRBJ2-5 and V is TRBV5-1. Germline V CDR1 and CDR2: SGHRS, YFSETQ. The CDR3 sequence is 15 residues long. CDR3 in amino acids: CASSLVAIGRETQYF.

The chain joins TRBV12-3 or TRBV12-4 to TRBJ1-5. CDR3 size: 14 residues. The CDR3 sequence: CASSLSGEGQPQHF.

This chain uses TRBV9 with TRBJ2-7; lacking DNA, the TRBD1 call made by TCRdb goes unchecked. CDR1 and CDR2 (germline): SGDLS, YYNGEE. The CDR3 totals 17 residues. The CDR3 sequence is CASSSHEGKGSSYEQYF.

The chain couples TRBV20-1 to TRBJ1-2; as DNA is missing, the TRBD1 call by TCRdb cannot be tested. CDR1 is DFQATT and CDR2 is SNEGSKA in the germline V gene (reference sequence). This CDR3 has 12 amino acids. The CDR3 spells CSAPRGSNGYTF.

The chain employs TRBV15 and TRBJ2-5. The length of the CDR3 is 12 residues. Germline CDR1 is LNHNV and CDR2 is YYDKDF (reference sequence). CDR3 sequence: CATSRQQETQYF.

The genes are TRBV7-9 and TRBJ2-7. Germline assignment: CDR1 SEHNR and CDR2 FQNEAQ (reference sequence). The CDR3 is 12 amino acids. This CDR3 reads CASSPYAHEQYF.

The chain carries TRBV7-9 and TRBJ2-2. Germline loops: CDR1 SEHNR, CDR2 FQNEAQ (reference sequence). The CDR3 loop spans 13 amino acids. The CDR3 sequence: CASQTGNTGELFF.

The J gene is TRBJ2-1, the V gene TRBV5-1; TCRdb reports TRBD2, a call that lacks DNA to check it against. CDR1 and CDR2 (germline): SGHRS, YFSETQ. This CDR3 spans 16 amino acids. The CDR3 is CASSFLTSGGVNEQFF.

The chain has TRBV7-9 and TRBJ2-7. CDR3 length: 14 amino acids. The germline V gene has CDR1 SEHNR and CDR2 FQNEAQ (reference sequence). CDR3 in amino acids: CASSSTVSSYEQYF.

The V and J genes are TRBV27 and TRBJ2-7; TCRdb gives TRBD1 as the D gene, but with no DNA this cannot be confirmed. Germline CDR1 and CDR2: MNHEY and SMNVEV (reference sequence). The CDR3 spans 14 residues. This CDR3 reads CASSLAGEGNEQYF.

V usage is TRBV11-2 and J usage is TRBJ2-3; TCRdb indicates TRBD2, and absent DNA this call remains unverified. Germline-derived CDR1 and CDR2 are SGHAT and FQNNGV. There are 15 residues in the CDR3. This CDR3 reads CASSTLAGGTDTQYF.

The genes are TRBV5-4 and TRBJ1-1. This CDR3 contains 16 residues. Germline assignment: CDR1 SGHNT and CDR2 YYREEE (reference sequence). CDR3 region: CASSLGGPLNPTEAFF.

The chain uses TRBV3-1 and TRBJ1-2. The CDR3 is made up of 16 amino acids. The germline V gene encodes CDR1 LGHDT and CDR2 YNNKEL (reference sequence). The CDR3 is CASSQRVAGGYYGYTF. The full variable domain, with the rest looked up from reference TRBV3-1 and TRBJ1-2, is DTAVSQTPKYLVTQMGNDKSIKCEQNLGHDTMYWYKQDSKKFLKIMFSYNNKELIINETVPNRFSPKSPDKAHLNLHINSLELGDSAVYFCASSQRVAGGYYGYTFGSGTRLTVV.

The chain carries TRBV5-5 and TRBJ2-7; the TRBD1 assignment by TCRdb is unverifiable without DNA. This CDR3 region has 14 residues. Per the germline V gene, CDR1 is SGHKS and CDR2 is YYEKEE (reference sequence). CDR3: CASSYRDGRYEQYF. Based on the CDR3 plus reference TRBV5-5 and TRBJ2-7, the full variable domain is DAGVTQSPTHLIKTRGQQVTLRCSPISGHKSVSWYQQVLGQGPQFIFQYYEKEERGRGNFPDRFSARQFPNYSSELNVNALLLGDSALYLCASSYRDGRYEQYFGPGTRLTVT.

This sequence joins TRBV7-6 and TRBJ2-3; TCRdb indicates TRBD1, and absent DNA this call remains unverified. The CDR3 loop spans 14 amino acids. CDR1 and CDR2 from the germline V gene are SGHVS and FNYEAQ. Here the CDR3 reads CASSAWGGTDTQYF.

The chain is built from TRBV18 and TRBJ2-1. The length of the CDR3 is 14 residues. Looked up from germline, CDR1 is KGHSH and CDR2 is LQKENI. Here the CDR3 reads CASSPTGSYNEQFF.

V usage is TRBV4-2 and J usage is TRBJ2-7; the TRBD1 assignment by TCRdb is unverifiable without DNA. CDR3 length equals 17 residues. Per germline, CDR1 LGHNA and CDR2 YNFKEQ. The CDR3 sequence: CASSQEVTGAFSYEQYF.

The chain has TRBV12-3 or TRBV12-4 and TRBJ1-3; without DNA, the TCRdb call of TRBD1 cannot be checked. This CDR3 region has 17 residues. This CDR3 is CASRGRDPEEAGNTIYF.

V is TRBV14 and J is TRBJ2-1. Germline CDR1 reads SGHDN; CDR2 reads FVKESK. The CDR3 has 17 residues. The CDR3 sequence is CASSQDRGHGTYNEQFF.

V and J are TRBV7-3 and TRBJ1-1; the TCRdb call, TRBD1, lacks DNA for checking. The CDR3 has 15 residues. CDR1 is SGHTA and CDR2 is FQGTGA in the germline V gene. The CDR3 reads CASLTPGTRYTEAFF.

The chain has TRBV5-1 and TRBJ1-1; the D gene TCRdb calls, TRBD1, cannot be checked with no DNA. The germline V gene encodes CDR1 SGHRS and CDR2 YFSETQ. The CDR3 is 15 residues long. The CDR3 sequence: CASSLDGQPNTEAFF.

The rearrangement uses TRBV20-1 and TRBJ1-6; TCRdb designates TRBD1, a call that cannot be tested without DNA. CDR3 length: 16 residues. CDR1 DFQATT and CDR2 SNEGSKA come from the germline V gene (reference sequence). CDR3 loop: CSASGGKGEDSSPLHF.

This chain links TRBV5-6 with TRBJ2-5; there is no DNA to check the TCRdb D call of TRBD2. The CDR3 extends over 15 amino acids. Looked up from germline, CDR1 is SGHDT and CDR2 is YYEEEE. The CDR3 protein is CASSRDYRMGETQYF.

The rearrangement uses TRBV5-1 and TRBJ2-2; the TRBD1 assignment by TCRdb is unverifiable without DNA. From germline, CDR1 is SGHRS and CDR2 YFSETQ. The CDR3 sequence is 16 residues long. CDR3 protein: CASSYGLPRGAGELFF.

CDR3 amino acids: CASTEMGTNYGYTF. The chain uses TRBV6-1 and TRBJ1-2; TCRdb's assignment of TRBD1 cannot be checked, as there is no DNA. The CDR3 is 14 residues long. CDR1 and CDR2 from the germline V gene are MNHNS and SASEGT.

This CDR3 is CSVAGGGTEAFF. This chain joins TRBV20-1 and TRBJ1-1. Germline V gene sequence: CDR1 DFQATT, CDR2 SNEGSKA (reference sequence). The CDR3 contains 12 residues.

This chain links TRBV11-2 with TRBJ1-2; the TCRdb D gene call, TRBD1, has no DNA to confirm it. This CDR3 contains 15 residues. Germline V gene sequence: CDR1 SGHAT, CDR2 FQNNGV. The CDR3: CASSPGAFGSYGYTF. The variable domain in full, completed from reference TRBV11-2 and TRBJ1-2, reads EAGVAQSPRYKIIEKRQSVAFWCNPISGHATLYWYQQILGQGPKLLIQFQNNGVVDDSQLPKDRFSAERLKGVDSTLKIQPAKLEDSAVYLCASSPGAFGSYGYTFGSGTRLTVV.

The CDR3 loop is CASSLLGQGANTQYF. The chain links TRBV18 to TRBJ2-3; the D call of TRBD1 rests on TCRdb alone, since no DNA is present to check it. In germline, CDR1 is KGHSH, CDR2 LQKENI. CDR3 size: 15 residues.

The J gene is TRBJ2-1, the V gene TRBV12-3 or TRBV12-4; TCRdb selects TRBD2, and the lack of DNA leaves this call unchecked. This CDR3 spans 15 amino acids. CDR3 loop: CATGITGLSYNEQFF.

The chain carries TRBV19 and TRBJ2-1; TCRdb designates TRBD2, a call that cannot be tested without DNA. CDR1 and CDR2 from the germline V gene are LNHDA and SQIVND (reference sequence). The CDR3 has 16 residues. CDR3 region: CASSTRTSGSKFEQFF.